This entry is about one T cell receptor beta chain. This specimen belongs to a study of blood T cell repertoires in COVID-19. Study-level information: From T cells, B-cell-depleted T cells, or PBMCs came the material, which was cDNA or gDNA.

Study processing details: Estimation of nucleated cell counts relied on the amplification of reference gene primers. TCRdb's copy holds only in-frame clones and misses some; the assay was immunoSEQ multiplex PCR. Clonal size and the V and J genes are those of that table, whereas D and trimming came from the DNA. The sample holds more than 300,000 clones; 90% to 95% are singletons and the top ten take roughly 0.9%. Germline lookup yields CDR1 KGHSH and CDR2 LQKENI. V lost 5 bases and J 3 bases, leaving 11 bases between the germline ends. CDR3 length: 13 residues. This rearrangement joins TRBV18 to TRBJ2-7; D is perhaps TRBD1 (5 bases). The TCR comes from a woman aged 40 to 50 who had been exposed to COVID-19. Source material: PBMCs or T cells enriched from blood (not recorded which). For the CDR3, the DNA is TGTGCCAGCTCATCGACAGAAAGCTACGAGCAGTACTTC. The encoded protein is CASSSTESYEQYF.